Sequencing of this TCR beta chain was carried out in a study of blood T cell repertoires in COVID-19. Whole-study context: PBMCs, B-cell-depleted T cells, or T cells were the source of the cDNA or gDNA that made up the material.

How the authors handled the data: Amplified reference gene primers provided the basis for estimating nucleated cell counts. Data came from immunoSEQ multiplex PCR; TCRdb stores just in-frame clones and leaves some out. V, J and clone size are taken as reported in that table, and D and trimming were inferred from the DNA itself. The data hold approximately 250,000 clones, with 65% to 90% observed a single time. Sequencing input: peripheral blood. This clonotype was sampled from a man aged 30 to 45 with active or convalescent COVID-19.

The CDR3 is CASSPWQDYGYTF. The DNA of the CDR3 is TGTGCCAGCAGCCCGTGGCAGGACTATGGCTACACCTTC. The chain employs TRBV11-2 and TRBJ1-2; D uncertain. The CDR3 runs 13 residues. Germline V gene data show CDR1 as SGHAT and CDR2 as FQNNGV. Trimming removed 5 bases from V and 3 bases from J, with 10 bases in between.